This T cell receptor beta chain is from a study of CD8+ T cells in alopecia areata. Findings of the study overall: Tofacitinib significantly brought down scalp clonality and expanded CD8+ clones among top 100.

cDNA prepared by RNA extraction and subsequent reverse transcription served as the template for sequencing. The data were produced by immunoSEQ multiplex PCR, yet TCRdb's version contains in-frame clones alone and is incomplete. The profile covers roughly 110,000 clones, with approximately 51% appearing a single time and more than 3% taken by the ten largest. CDR3 size: 15 residues. CDR1 and CDR2 (germline): SQVTM, ANQGSEA. The ends were cut back, 4 bases at V and 0 bases at J, with 13 bases in the middle. Treatment in this sample: oral pan-JAK inhibitor, 5-10 mg twice daily. This clone has just one count. The antigen is undetermined.

The source of this sequence is a human donor with alopecia areata. V is TRBV29-1 and J is TRBJ1-3; unclear D gene. The specimen comprised CD4+ T cells sorted from blood, sampled at week 24, from a patient treated with tofacitinib. CDR3 residues: CSVVWRTSSGNTIYF. The CDR3 nucleotides are TGCAGCGTTGTATGGAGGACGAGCTCTGGAAACACCATATATTTT.